These T cell receptor beta chains were read from a single sample in a study of early T cells in non-severe SARS-CoV-2 infection. TCRdb independently ran MiXCR on the 5' RACE reads; one entry per CDR3 protein. The sample holds around 30,000 distinct CDR3 sequences, 8.5% to 10% seen once. The sequenced sample consisted of whole blood. The receptor source for this set is an adult who was a healthcare worker with PCR-confirmed SARS-CoV-2 infection or an uninfected control (not recorded which). CDR3s include the opening cysteine and the closing phenylalanine or tryptophan. D genes are given only for firm matches. Clone size, where shown, is once, few, many, or a class for clones that have expanded.

>TRBJ1-2|many|TRBV7-2|NA
CASSPQAGVYGYTF
TGTGCCAGCAGCCCCCAGGCGGGGGTCTATGGCTACACCTTC
>TRBJ2-1|once|TRBV6-1|NA
CASRGIGLLNEQFF
TGTGCCAGCAGGGGAATTGGACTTCTCAATGAGCAGTTCTTC
>TRBJ2-7|NA|TRBV14|TRBD2
CASSRGGLSYEQYF
TGTGCCAGCAGCCGCGGGGGGTTGTCCTACGAGCAGTACTTC
>TRBJ1-2|many|TRBV6-2/TRBV6-3|TRBD1
CASNPGGYGYTF
TGTGCCAGCAACCCAGGGGGATATGGCTACACCTTC
>TRBJ1-1|NA|TRBV3-1|TRBD1
CASSPGQVWNTEAFF
TGTGCCAGCAGCCCGGGACAGGTCTGGAACACTGAAGCTTTCTTT
>TRBJ2-3|many|TRBV7-2|NA
CASSWDVDTQYF
TGTGCCAGCAGCTGGGACGTAGATACGCAGTATTTT
>TRBJ2-1|few|TRBV20-1|NA
CSREGSYNEQFF
TGCAGCCGAGAGGGCTCCTACAATGAGCAGTTCTTC
>TRBJ1-3|few|TRBV7-6|NA
CASSLEGGSGNTIYF
TGTGCCAGCAGCTTAGAAGGGGGATCTGGAAACACCATATATTTT
>TRBJ2-6|many|TRBV6-1|TRBD1
CASSSGTGGSGANVLTF
TGTGCCAGCAGCTCCGGGACAGGAGGCTCTGGGGCCAACGTCCTGACTTTC
>TRBJ2-7|NA|TRBV10-3|NA
CAIRDGVGGGEQYF
TGTGCCATCAGGGATGGAGTCGGGGGCGGCGAGCAGTACTTC
>TRBJ1-1|many|TRBV11-3|NA
CASSYDSDTEAFF
TGTGCCAGCAGCTACGACAGCGACACTGAAGCTTTCTTT
>TRBJ2-1|many|TRBV4-2|TRBD2
CASSQVRGTTYNEQFF
TGTGCCAGCAGCCAAGTAAGAGGGACTACATACAATGAGCAGTTCTTC
>TRBJ2-7|few|TRBV6-1|TRBD2
CATTPSAGQSSYEQYF
TGTGCCACCACGCCGTCAGCGGGGCAGAGCTCCTACGAGCAGTACTTC
>TRBJ1-6|once|TRBV5-6|NA
CASSLIPESPLHF
TGTGCCAGCAGCTTGATACCTGAATCACCCCTCCACTTT
>TRBJ2-1|many|TRBV20-1|NA
CSAIRSGRRSSYNEQFF
TGCAGTGCTATCCGGTCGGGACGCAGGAGCTCCTACAATGAGCAGTTCTTC
>TRBJ1-1|many|TRBV7-3|NA
CASSPQPPLMNTEAFF
TGTGCCAGCAGCCCACAGCCTCCCCTTATGAACACTGAAGCTTTCTTT
>TRBJ2-3|many|TRBV27|NA
CASSSLTDPSTDTQYF
TGTGCCAGCAGCTCCTTGACAGATCCTAGCACAGATACGCAGTATTTT
>TRBJ2-3|NA|TRBV10-3|NA
CAISERVDTQYF
TGTGCCATCAGTGAAAGGGTAGATACGCAGTATTTT